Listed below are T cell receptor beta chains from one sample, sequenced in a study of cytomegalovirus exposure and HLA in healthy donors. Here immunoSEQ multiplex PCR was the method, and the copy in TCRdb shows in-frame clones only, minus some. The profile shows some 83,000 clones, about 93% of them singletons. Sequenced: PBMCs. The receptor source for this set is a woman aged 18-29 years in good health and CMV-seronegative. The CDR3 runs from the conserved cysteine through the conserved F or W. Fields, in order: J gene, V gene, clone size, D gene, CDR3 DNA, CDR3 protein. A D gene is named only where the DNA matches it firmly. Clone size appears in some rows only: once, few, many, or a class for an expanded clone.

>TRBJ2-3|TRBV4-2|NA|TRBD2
TGTGCCAGCAGCCAAGAGCTTGCTAGCGGCCCAGCGGATACGCAGTATTTT
CASSQELASGPADTQYF
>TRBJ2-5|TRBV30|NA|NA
TGTGCCTGGAGTGTTGTCAGCCAAGAGACCCAGTACTTC
CAWSVVSQETQYF
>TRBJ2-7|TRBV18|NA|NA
TGTGCCAGCTCACCTCTGGGGAGCGGGACACCCTACGAGCAGTACTTC
CASSPLGSGTPYEQYF
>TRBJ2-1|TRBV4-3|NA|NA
TGCGCCAGCAGCCAGGGGGGACGGTACAATGAGCAGTTCTTC
CASSQGGRYNEQFF
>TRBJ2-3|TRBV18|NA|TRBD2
TGTGCCAGCTCACCACCGTTTAGCGGGGAGGCAGATACGCAGTATTTT
CASSPPFSGEADTQYF
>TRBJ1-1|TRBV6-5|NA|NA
TGTGCCAGCAGTTACTCGGACAGTGAAGCTTTCTTT
CASSYSDSEAFF
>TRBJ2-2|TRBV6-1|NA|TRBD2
TGTGCCAGCATGGGCGGGGGAGACACCGGGGAGCTGTTTTTT
CASMGGGDTGELFF
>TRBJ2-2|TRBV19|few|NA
TGTGCCAGTAAGGGAGTGGGGAACACCGGGGAGCTGTTTTTT
CASKGVGNTGELFF
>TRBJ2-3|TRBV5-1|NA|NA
TGCGCCAGCAGCATATCCGGGACATATCTCACAGATACGCAGTATTTT
CASSISGTYLTDTQYF
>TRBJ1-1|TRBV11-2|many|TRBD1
TGTGCCAGCAGCTACGCCGGGACAGGCGTTGAAGCTTTCTTT
CASSYAGTGVEAFF
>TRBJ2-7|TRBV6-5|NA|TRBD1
TGTGCCAGCAGTTACCGGGACAGGGGAAGGGACGAGCAGTACTTC
CASSYRDRGRDEQYF
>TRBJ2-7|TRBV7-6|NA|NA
TGTGCCAGCAGCTTTGACCAGGGCTACGAGCAGTACTTC
CASSFDQGYEQYF
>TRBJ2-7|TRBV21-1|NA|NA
TGTGCCAGCAGCAAAGCGCTTGAGGCCCGCTACGAGCAGTACTTC
CASSKALEARYEQYF
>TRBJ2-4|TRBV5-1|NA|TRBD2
TGCGCCAGCAGCTCGGGACTAGCGGTCGCCAAAAACATTCAGTACTTC
CASSSGLAVAKNIQYF
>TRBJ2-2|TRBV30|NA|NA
TGTGCCTGGAGTGTACCGGGGGTAGGAACCGGGGAGCTGTTTTTT
CAWSVPGVGTGELFF
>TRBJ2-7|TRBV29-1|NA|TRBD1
TGCAGCGTTGGGACAGGGCATACCTACGAGCAGTACTTC
CSVGTGHTYEQYF
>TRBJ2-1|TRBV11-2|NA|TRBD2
TGTGCCAGCAGCTCACCTGCTGGACTAGCGGGTTTCTACAATGAGCAGTTCTTC
CASSSPAGLAGFYNEQFF
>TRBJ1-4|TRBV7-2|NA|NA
TGTGCCAGCAGCTTATCCAGGGTGAATGAAAAACTGTTTTTT
CASSLSRVNEKLFF
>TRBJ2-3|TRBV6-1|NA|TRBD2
TGTGCCAGCAGTGAATTAGCGGGAGGGCCAGATACGCAGTATTTT
CASSELAGGPDTQYF
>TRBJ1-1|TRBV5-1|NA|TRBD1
TGCGCCAGCAGCCATGGACAGGGGGCCCCTGAAGCTTTCTTT
CASSHGQGAPEAFF
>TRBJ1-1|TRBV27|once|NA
TGTGCCAGCAGTTCAGCCGGGGGGAACACTGAAGCTTTCTTT
CASSSAGGNTEAFF
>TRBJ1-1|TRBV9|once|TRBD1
TGTGCCAGCAGCGCCCGACTCGGGACAGGGGTTACTGAAGCTTTCTTT
CASSARLGTGVTEAFF
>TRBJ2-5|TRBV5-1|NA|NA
TGCGCCAGCAGCTTGTATCAGGGCGCAGAGACCCAGTACTTC
CASSLYQGAETQYF
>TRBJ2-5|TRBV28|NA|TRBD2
TGTGCCAGCAGTGAAGCGGGAGTGGCAGGTGAGACCCAGTACTTC
CASSEAGVAGETQYF
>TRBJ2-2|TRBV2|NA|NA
TGTGCCAGCAGTCCCTTGTACACCGGGGAGCTGTTTTTT
CASSPLYTGELFF
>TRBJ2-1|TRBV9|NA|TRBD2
TGTGCCAGCAGCGCCAACACGGGGGGGAAGTTCTTC
CASSANTGGKFF
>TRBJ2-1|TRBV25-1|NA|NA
TGTGCCAGCAGTGAAGGTGGACAGCCCTACAATGAGCAGTTCTTC
CASSEGGQPYNEQFF
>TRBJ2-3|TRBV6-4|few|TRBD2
TGTGCCAGCAGTGACCGGGGGGACACAGATACGCAGTATTTT
CASSDRGDTDTQYF
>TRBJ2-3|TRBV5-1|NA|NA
TGCGCCAGCAGCTTATGGTACAGAACAGATACGCAGTATTTT
CASSLWYRTDTQYF
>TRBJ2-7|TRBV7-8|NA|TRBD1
TGTGCCAGCAGCTCAAGCCCCACAGGGGGCTTTTACGAGCAGTACTTC
CASSSSPTGGFYEQYF
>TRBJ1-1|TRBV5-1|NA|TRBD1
TGCGCCAGCAGCTCACAGGGGGCGGACACTGAAGCTTTCTTT
CASSSQGADTEAFF
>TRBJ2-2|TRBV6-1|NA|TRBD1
TGTGCCAGCAGTGAAGCTGGGACAGACACCGGGGAGCTGTTTTTT
CASSEAGTDTGELFF
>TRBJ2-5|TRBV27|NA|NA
TGTGCCAGCAGTTCCTTGGAGGGCCCTCGGGAGACCCAGTACTTC
CASSSLEGPRETQYF
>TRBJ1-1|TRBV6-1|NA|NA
TGTGCCAGCAGCGGGAGGAGGGCCAGGAACACTGAAGCTTTCTTT
CASSGRRARNTEAFF
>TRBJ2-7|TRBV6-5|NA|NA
TGTGCCAACACGGGAGATTCCTACGAGCAGTACTTC
CANTGDSYEQYF
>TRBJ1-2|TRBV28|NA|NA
TGTGCCAGCAGTTCCTACAGGGTCTATGGCTACACCTTC
CASSSYRVYGYTF
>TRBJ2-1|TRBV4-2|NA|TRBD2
TGTGCCAGCAGCCAAGCGGGGGGGCATTACAATGAGCAGTTCTTC
CASSQAGGHYNEQFF
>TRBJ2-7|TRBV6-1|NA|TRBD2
TGTGCCAGCAGTGAAAGGACTAGCGGCTACGAGCAGTACTTC
CASSERTSGYEQYF
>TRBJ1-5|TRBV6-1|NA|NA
TGTGCCAGCAGTCCAGGGCTTTATACTGGGCAGCCCCAGCATTTT
CASSPGLYTGQPQHF
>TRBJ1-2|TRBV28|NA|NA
TGTGCCAGCAGTTCCCAAAGGAGGGGCTACACCTTC
CASSSQRRGYTF
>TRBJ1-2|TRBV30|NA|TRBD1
TGTGCCTGGTGCCCCGGACAGGGATCCTATGGCTACACCTTC
CAWCPGQGSYGYTF
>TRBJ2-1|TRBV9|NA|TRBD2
TGTGCCAGCAGCGGTGGACTAGCGGGATATGAGCAGTTCTTC
CASSGGLAGYEQFF
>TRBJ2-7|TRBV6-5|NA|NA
TGTGCCAGCACCGCTAACCGGGATTCCTACGAGCAGTACTTC
CASTANRDSYEQYF
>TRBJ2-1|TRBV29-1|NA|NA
TGCAGCCTCCGAAAGGTCCCGGGGAATGAGCAGTTCTTC
CSLRKVPGNEQFF
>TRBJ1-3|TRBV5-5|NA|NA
TGTGCCAGCAGCCCAAGTGGGAGAGAAATTGGAAACACCATATATTTT
CASSPSGREIGNTIYF
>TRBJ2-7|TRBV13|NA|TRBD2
TGTGCCAGCAGATTAGCGGGGGACAGCCCCGAGCAGTACTTC
CASRLAGDSPEQYF
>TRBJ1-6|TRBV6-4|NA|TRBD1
TGTGCCAGCAGCCTTCGCGTCGGGACAGGGGTTAATTCACCCCTCCACTTT
CASSLRVGTGVNSPLHF
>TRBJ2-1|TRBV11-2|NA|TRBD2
TGTGCCAGCAGCGCACCGGGACTAGCGGGAATCAATGAGCAGTTCTTC
CASSAPGLAGINEQFF
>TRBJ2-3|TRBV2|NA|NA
TGTGCCAGCCTCAAAGGGTGGAGGGCTAGCACAGATACGCAGTATTTT
CASLKGWRASTDTQYF
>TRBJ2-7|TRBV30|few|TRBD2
TGTGCCTGGTCTGGGGAGGGCTCAGGCGAGCAGTACTTC
CAWSGEGSGEQYF
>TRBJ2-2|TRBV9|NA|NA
TGTGCCAGCAGCGTAGTCGACAGTCACGGGGAGCTGTTTTTT
CASSVVDSHGELFF
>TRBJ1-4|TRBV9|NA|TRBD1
TGTGCCAGCAGCGCCGGACAGGGTTTCGGTGAAAAACTGTTTTTT
CASSAGQGFGEKLFF
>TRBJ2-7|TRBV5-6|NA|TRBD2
TGTGCCAGCCGGAAGGTTTGGGGAAGCGGGATCGGGAGTGAGCAGTACTTC
CASRKVWGSGIGSEQYF
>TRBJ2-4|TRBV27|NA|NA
TGTGCCAGCAGTTTACGGCCCATAGACTCGCTAGCCAAAAACATTCAGTACTTC
CASSLRPIDSLAKNIQYF
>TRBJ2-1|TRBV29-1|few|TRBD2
TGCAGCGTTGAAGGGACTAGCGGGAACTACAATGAGCAGTTCTTC
CSVEGTSGNYNEQFF